The 9 T cell receptor beta chains listed next were all sequenced from one sample in a study of T cells in localized non-small cell lung cancer. The assay was immunoSEQ multiplex PCR, and TCRdb's table has in-frame clones only and misses some. This sample has 12,000 or so clones, with over 65% found just once. The specimen comprised peripheral blood, sampled before any cancer treatment. The receptors originated from a male donor aged 60 or older with stage I lung adenocarcinoma.

CDR3 amino acids: CASKGGGQPQHF. The CDR3 nucleotides are TGTGCCAGCAAGGGGGGAGGCCAGCCCCAGCATTTT. The chain couples TRBV27 to TRBJ1-5, with a possible D match to TRBD1 (6 bases). Germline V CDR1 and CDR2: MNHEY, SMNVEV (reference sequence). The V and J ends lost 7 bases and 7 bases respectively, with 11 bases between them. This CDR3 has 12 residues.

This chain joins TRBV27 and TRBJ1-1, with D tentatively TRBD1 (6 bases). Germline values: CDR1 MNHEY, CDR2 SMNVEV (reference sequence). CDR3 length equals 12 residues. V lost 2 bases and J lost 11, with 12 bases in between. This CDR3 reads CASSLNAGVAFF. The CDR3 DNA reads TGTGCCAGCAGTTTAAATGCAGGGGTCGCTTTCTTT.

This clone has more than one count but fewer than ten. This CDR3 is CASSLSGGKAEAFF. The DNA of the CDR3 is TGTGCCAGCAGCCTCAGCGGGGGCAAGGCTGAAGCTTTCTTT. V gene TRBV6-5 combines with J gene TRBJ1-1, with a possible D match to TRBD1 (6 bases). CDR3 length: 14 amino acids. The germline V gene encodes CDR1 MNHEY and CDR2 SVGAGI. The V gene lost 6 bases and the J gene lost 6 bases, with 17 bases spanning the gap.

This sequence joins TRBV6-5 and TRBJ1-1, with TRBD1 matching 7 bases. J gave up 4 bases and V 6 bases, and 5 bases lay outside the gene matches. CDR1 is MNHEY and CDR2 is SVGAGI in the germline V gene. This CDR3 region has 13 residues. CDR3 region: CASSQQGGTEAFF. DNA for the CDR3: TGTGCCAGCAGCCAGCAGGGGGGCACTGAAGCTTTCTTT.

The chain has TRBV6-6 and TRBJ2-1; D might be TRBD1 (5 bases). Germline CDR1 reads MNHNY; CDR2 reads SVGAGI (reference sequence). Trimming removed 5 bases at V and 6 bases at J, with 17 bases between. The CDR3 contains 15 residues. The CDR3 loop reads CASSPRLGHVNEQFF. The DNA for the CDR3 is TGTGCCAGCAGTCCCCGACTTGGACATGTCAATGAGCAGTTCTTC.

The rearrangement uses TRBV5-8 and TRBJ2-5; D uncertain. CDR1 is SGHTS and CDR2 is YDEGEE in the germline V gene. The ends were cut back, 0 bases at V and 5 bases at J, with 5 bases in the middle. CDR3 length: 12 residues. The CDR3 DNA reads TGTGCCAGCAGCTTGGGCCCTGAGACCCAGTACTTC. It is translated as CASSLGPETQYF.

The genes are TRBV6-6 and TRBJ1-2, with 8 nucleotides matching TRBD1. Germline V gives CDR1 MNHNY, CDR2 SVGAGI (reference sequence). CDR3 length: 14 amino acids. V dropped 7 bases and J dropped 3; count of bases not matched to a gene: 7. CDR3 sequence reads: CASKDRARDYGYTF. The CDR3, as DNA: TGTGCCAGCAAGGACAGGGCTCGGGACTATGGCTACACCTTC.

This rearrangement joins TRBV7-8 to TRBJ2-7; 7 positions match TRBD1. The V segment lost 5 bases and the J segment 3 bases; nucleotides outside the gene matches: 13. Germline V gene data show CDR1 as SGHVS and CDR2 as FQNEAQ. The CDR3 contains 16 residues. The CDR3 sequence is CASSPIFGQADYEQYF. The DNA for the CDR3 is TGTGCCAGCAGCCCTATATTTGGACAGGCCGACTACGAGCAGTACTTC.

Points on this clone: Mismatch with germline at one junction end may stem from a read error. The chain is built from TRBV28 and TRBJ2-5; 10 nucleotides match TRBD1. CDR3 length: 13 amino acids. Germline V gene sequence: CDR1 MDHEN, CDR2 SYDVKM. CDR3 in amino acids: CATRQGAQGTQYF. The CDR3 region has the DNA TGTGCCACCCGACAGGGGGCGCAAGGGACCCAGTACTTC.